This T cell receptor (beta chain) was retrieved from a study of T cell responses to AZD1222 COVID-19 vaccine. This clone was detected only once. Its antigen is currently unknown. General study findings and limits: There were mostly white British donors and more females than males, and clonal diversity was possibly underestimated.

Sequencing was performed with immunoSEQ multiplex PCR; in TCRdb, only in-frame clones are kept and a portion is missing. The sample contains around 140,000 clones, 92% of which appear only once. Material: peripheral blood, obtained on day 0 of AZD1222 vaccination. The TCR sequence derives from an adult in good health.

CDR3 nucleotides: TGCGCCAGCAGTCAATCGGACTGCCGGGGGACCTATGGCTACACCTTC. Its protein is CASSQSDCRGTYGYTF. The chain couples TRBV23-1 to TRBJ1-2; possible D gene TRBD1, 5 bases. TRBV23-1 is filed as an ORF, its function uncertain. This CDR3 has 16 amino acids. The V and J ends lost 0 bases and 4 bases respectively, with 15 bases between them.